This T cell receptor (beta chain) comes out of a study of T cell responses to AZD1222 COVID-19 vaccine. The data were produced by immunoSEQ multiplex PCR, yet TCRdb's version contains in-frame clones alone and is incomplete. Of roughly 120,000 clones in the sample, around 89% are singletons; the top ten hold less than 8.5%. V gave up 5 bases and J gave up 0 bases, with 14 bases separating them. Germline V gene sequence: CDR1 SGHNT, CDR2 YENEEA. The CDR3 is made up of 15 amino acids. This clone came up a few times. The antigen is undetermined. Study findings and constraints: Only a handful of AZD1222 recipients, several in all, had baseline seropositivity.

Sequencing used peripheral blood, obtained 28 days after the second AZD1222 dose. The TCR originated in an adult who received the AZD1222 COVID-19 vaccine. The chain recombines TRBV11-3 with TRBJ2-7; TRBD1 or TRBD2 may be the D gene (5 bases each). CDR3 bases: TGTGCCAGCAGCGACCGGGACGTGAGCTCCTACGAGCAGTACTTC. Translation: CASSDRDVSSYEQYF.